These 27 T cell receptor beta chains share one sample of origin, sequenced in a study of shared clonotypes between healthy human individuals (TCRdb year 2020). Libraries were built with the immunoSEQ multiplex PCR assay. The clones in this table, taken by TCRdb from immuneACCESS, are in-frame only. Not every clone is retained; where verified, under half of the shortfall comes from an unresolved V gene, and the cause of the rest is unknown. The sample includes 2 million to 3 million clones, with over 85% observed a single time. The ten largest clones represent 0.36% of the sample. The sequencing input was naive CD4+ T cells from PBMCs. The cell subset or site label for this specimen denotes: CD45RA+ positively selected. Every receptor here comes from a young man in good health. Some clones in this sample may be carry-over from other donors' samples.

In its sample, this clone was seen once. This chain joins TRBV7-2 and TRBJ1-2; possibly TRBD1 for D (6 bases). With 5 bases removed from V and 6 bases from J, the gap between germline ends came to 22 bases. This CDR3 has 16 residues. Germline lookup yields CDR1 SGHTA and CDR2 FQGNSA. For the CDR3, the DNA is TGTGCCAGCAGCCAGACCCGGCAGGGGATTGGCAATGGCTACACCTTC. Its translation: CASSQTRQGIGNGYTF.

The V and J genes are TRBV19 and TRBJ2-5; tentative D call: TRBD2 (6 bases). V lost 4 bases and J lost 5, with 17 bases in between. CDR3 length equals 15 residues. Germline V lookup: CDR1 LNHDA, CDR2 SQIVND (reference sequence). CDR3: CASSKGTQRGETQYF. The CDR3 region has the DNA TGTGCCAGTAGTAAGGGGACTCAACGGGGTGAGACCCAGTACTTC.

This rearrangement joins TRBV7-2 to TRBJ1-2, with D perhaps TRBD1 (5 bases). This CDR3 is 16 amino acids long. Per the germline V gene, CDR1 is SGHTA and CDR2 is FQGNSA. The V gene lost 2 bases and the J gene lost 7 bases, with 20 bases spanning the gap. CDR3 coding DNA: TGTGCCAGCAGCTTATTGAGGGTGCTGGGGGAGGGTGGCTACACCTTC. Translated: CASSLLRVLGEGGYTF.

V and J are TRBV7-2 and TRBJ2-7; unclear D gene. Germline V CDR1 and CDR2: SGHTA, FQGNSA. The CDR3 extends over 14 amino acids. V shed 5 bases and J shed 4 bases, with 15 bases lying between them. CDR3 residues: CASSLIHLGYEQYF. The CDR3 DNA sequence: TGTGCCAGCAGCCTAATACACTTGGGGTACGAGCAGTACTTC.

This CDR3 reads CASSLVSGTGQPQHF. For the CDR3, the DNA is TGTGCCAGCAGCTTAGTTAGCGGGACTGGTCAGCCCCAGCATTTT. The chain links TRBV7-2 to TRBJ1-5; D perhaps matches TRBD1 (5 bases). V lost 1 base and J 6 bases, leaving 13 bases between the germline ends. This CDR3 comprises 15 residues. The germline V gene has CDR1 SGHTA and CDR2 FQGNSA.

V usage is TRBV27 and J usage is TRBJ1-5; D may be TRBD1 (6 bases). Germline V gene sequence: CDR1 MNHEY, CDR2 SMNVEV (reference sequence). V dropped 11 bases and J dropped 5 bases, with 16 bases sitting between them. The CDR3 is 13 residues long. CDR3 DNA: TGTGCCCGAAGGAAGGGGGAGGATCAGCCCCAGCATTTT. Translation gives CARRKGEDQPQHF.

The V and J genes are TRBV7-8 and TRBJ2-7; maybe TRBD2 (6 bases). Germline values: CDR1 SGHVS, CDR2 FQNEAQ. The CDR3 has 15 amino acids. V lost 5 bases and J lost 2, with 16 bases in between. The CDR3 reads CASSGVSGPTYEQYF. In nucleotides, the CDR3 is TGTGCCAGCAGCGGAGTCAGCGGGCCCACCTACGAGCAGTACTTC. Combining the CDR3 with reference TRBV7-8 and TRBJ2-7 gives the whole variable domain GAGVSQSPRYKVAKRGQDVALRCDPISGHVSLFWYQQALGQGPEFLTYFQNEAQLDKSGLPSDRFFAERPEGSVSTLKIQRTQQEDSAVYLCASSGVSGPTYEQYFGPGTRLTVT.

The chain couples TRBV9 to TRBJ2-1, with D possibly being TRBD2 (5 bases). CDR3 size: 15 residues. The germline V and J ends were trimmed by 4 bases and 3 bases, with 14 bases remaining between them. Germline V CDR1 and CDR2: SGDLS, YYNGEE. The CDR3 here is CASSPRGLVYNEQFF. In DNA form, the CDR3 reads TGTGCCAGCAGCCCCCGTGGACTGGTCTACAATGAGCAGTTCTTC.

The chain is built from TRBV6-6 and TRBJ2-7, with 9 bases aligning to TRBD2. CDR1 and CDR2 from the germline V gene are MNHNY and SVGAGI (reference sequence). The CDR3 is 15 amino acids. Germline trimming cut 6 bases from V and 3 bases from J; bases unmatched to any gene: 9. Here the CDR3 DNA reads TGTGCCAGCAGCAAATCGACTAGCGGAGTCTACGAGCAGTACTTC. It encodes CASSKSTSGVYEQYF.

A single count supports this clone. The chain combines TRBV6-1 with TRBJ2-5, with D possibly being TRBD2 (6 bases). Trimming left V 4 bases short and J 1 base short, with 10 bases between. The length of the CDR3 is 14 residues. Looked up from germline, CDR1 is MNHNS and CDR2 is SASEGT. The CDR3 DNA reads TGTGCCAGCAGTGGGGGACTTACCCAAGAGACCCAGTACTTC. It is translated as CASSGGLTQETQYF.

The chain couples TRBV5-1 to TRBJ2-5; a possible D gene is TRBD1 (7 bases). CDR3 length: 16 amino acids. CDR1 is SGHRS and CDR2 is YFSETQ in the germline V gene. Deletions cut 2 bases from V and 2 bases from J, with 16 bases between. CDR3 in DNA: TGCGCCAGCAGCTTCTCTGCTCAGGGGGGACAAGAGACCCAGTACTTC. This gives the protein CASSFSAQGGQETQYF.

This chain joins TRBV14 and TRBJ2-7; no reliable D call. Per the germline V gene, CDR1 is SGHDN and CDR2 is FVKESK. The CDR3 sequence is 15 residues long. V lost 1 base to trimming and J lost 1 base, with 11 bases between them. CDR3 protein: CASSQGNPISYEQYF. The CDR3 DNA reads TGTGCCAGCAGCCAAGGGAATCCCATATCCTACGAGCAGTACTTC. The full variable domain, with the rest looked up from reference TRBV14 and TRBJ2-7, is EAGVTQFPSHSVIEKGQTVTLRCDPISGHDNLYWYRRVMGKEIKFLLHFVKESKQDESGMPNNRFLAERTGGTYSTLKVQPAELEDSGVYFCASSQGNPISYEQYFGPGTRLTVT.

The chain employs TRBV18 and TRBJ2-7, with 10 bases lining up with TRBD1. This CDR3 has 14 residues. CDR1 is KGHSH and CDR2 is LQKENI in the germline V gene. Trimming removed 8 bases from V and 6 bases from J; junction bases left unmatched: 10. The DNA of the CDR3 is TGTGCCAGCGGAGGACGGGACAGGGGATTCGAGCAGTACTTC. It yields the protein CASGGRDRGFEQYF.

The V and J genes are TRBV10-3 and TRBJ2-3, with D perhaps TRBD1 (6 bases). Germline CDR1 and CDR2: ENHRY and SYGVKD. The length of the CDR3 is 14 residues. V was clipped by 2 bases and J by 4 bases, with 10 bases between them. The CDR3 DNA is TGTGCCATCAGTGAGGGCCCAGGGGCAGATACGCAGTATTTT. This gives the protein CAISEGPGADTQYF.

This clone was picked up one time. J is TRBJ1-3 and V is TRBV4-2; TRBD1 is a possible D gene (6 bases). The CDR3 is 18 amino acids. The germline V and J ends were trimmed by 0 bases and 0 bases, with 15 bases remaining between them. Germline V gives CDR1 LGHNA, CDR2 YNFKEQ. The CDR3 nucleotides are TGTGCCAGCAGCCAAGAAAGTGGGGGCAGGGGCTCTGGAAACACCATATATTTT. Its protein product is CASSQESGGRGSGNTIYF.

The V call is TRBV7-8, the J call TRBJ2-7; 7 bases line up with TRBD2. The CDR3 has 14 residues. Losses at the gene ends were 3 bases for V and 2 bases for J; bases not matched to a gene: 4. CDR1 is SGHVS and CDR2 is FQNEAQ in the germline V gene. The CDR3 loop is CASSLGGSAYEQYF. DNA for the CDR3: TGTGCCAGCAGCTTGGGGGGGAGTGCCTACGAGCAGTACTTC.

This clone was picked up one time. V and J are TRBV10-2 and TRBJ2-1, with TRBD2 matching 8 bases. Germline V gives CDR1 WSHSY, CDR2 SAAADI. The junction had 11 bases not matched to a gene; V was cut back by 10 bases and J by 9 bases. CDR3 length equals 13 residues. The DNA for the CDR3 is TGCGCCACTAATAGCGGGAAATCCGGTGAGCAGTTCTTC. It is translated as CATNSGKSGEQFF.

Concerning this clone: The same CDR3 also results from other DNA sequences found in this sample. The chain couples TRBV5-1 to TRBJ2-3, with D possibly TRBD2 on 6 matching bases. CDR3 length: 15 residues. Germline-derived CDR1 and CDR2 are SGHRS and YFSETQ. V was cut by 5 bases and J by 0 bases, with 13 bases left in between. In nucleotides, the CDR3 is TGCGCCAGCAGTAGTAGCGGAGCTAGCACAGATACGCAGTATTTT. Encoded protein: CASSSSGASTDTQYF.

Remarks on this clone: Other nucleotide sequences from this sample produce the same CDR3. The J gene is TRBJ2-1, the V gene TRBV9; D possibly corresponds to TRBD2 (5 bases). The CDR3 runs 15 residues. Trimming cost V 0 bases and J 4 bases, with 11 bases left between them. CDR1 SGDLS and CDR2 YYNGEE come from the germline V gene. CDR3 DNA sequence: TGTGCCAGCAGCGTAGGCGGAGGAAGGTACAATGAGCAGTTCTTC. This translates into CASSVGGGRYNEQFF.

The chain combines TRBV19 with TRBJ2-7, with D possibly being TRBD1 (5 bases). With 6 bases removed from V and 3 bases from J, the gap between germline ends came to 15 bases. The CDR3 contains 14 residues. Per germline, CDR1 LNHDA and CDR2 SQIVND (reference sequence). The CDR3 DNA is TGTGCCAGTAGAAAAAAACAGGATTTCTACGAGCAGTACTTC. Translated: CASRKKQDFYEQYF.

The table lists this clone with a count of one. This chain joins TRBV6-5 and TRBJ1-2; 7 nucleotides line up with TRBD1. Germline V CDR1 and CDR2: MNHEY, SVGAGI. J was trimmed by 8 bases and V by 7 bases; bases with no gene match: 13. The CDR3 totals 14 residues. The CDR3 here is CASTDPGQRRGYTF. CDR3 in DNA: TGTGCCAGCACGGATCCGGGACAGAGGCGGGGCTACACCTTC.

The CDR3 nucleotides read TGTGCCAGCAGCTCTCCGGGACTTCAGTACTTC. Its translation: CASSSPGLQYF. V usage is TRBV6-6 and J usage is TRBJ2-4; D might be TRBD1 or TRBD2, each matching 5 bases. V was pared by 6 bases and J by 11 bases, with 11 bases between. The CDR3 totals 11 residues. The germline gives CDR1 MNHNY, CDR2 SVGAGI (reference sequence).

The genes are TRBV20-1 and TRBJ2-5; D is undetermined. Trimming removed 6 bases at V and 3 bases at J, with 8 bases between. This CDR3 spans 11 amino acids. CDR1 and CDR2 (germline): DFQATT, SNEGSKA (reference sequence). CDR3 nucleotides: TGCAGTGCACTGACTGAAGAGACCCAGTACTTC. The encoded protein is CSALTEETQYF.

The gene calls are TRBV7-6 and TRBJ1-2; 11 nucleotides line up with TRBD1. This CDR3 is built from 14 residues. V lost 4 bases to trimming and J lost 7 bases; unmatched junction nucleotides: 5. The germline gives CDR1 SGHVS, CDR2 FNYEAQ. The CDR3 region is CASSSGQGAGGYTF. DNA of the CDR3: TGTGCCAGCAGCTCCGGACAGGGGGCCGGTGGCTACACCTTC.

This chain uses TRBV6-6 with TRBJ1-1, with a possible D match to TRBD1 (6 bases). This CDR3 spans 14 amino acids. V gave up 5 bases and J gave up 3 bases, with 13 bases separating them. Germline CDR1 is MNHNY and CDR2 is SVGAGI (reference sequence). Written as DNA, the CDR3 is TGTGCCAGCAGTATACAGGGAGCGTACACTGAAGCTTTCTTT. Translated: CASSIQGAYTEAFF.

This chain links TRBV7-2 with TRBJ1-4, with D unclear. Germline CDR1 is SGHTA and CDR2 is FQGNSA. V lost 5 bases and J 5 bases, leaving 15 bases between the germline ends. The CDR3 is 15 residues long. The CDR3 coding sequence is TGTGCCAGCAGCACCCGTACAGCCTCGAATGAAAAACTGTTTTTT. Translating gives CASSTRTASNEKLFF.

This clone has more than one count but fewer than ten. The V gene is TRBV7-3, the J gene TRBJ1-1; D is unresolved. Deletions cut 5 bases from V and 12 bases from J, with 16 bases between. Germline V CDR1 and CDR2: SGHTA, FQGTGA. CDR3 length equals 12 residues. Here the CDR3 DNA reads TGTGCCAGCAGCCCGGCGGTGAGGGTGACTTTCTTT. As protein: CASSPAVRVTFF.